Listed below are T cell receptor beta chains from one sample, sequenced in a study of breast tumors, draining lymph nodes, adjacent tissues. One entry per CDR3 protein results from TCRdb running MiXCR on the multiplex PCR reads. The sample lists tens of thousands of distinct CDR3 sequences; around 60% were seen once. What was sequenced was breast tumor tissue. These receptor sequences come from a female donor with breast cancer. Some clones in this sample may be carry-over from other donors' samples. The CDR3 runs from the conserved cysteine through the conserved F or W. Rows give clone size only sometimes, using once, few, many, or a class for an expanded clone.

- | 15 | TRBJ2-1 | TRBV6-5 | CASRAGQGAYNEQFF
- | 14 | TRBJ2-1 | TRBV2 | CASSSRDYKFEQFF
many | 16 | TRBJ2-3 | TRBV18 | CASSPGAAGGGDTQYF
many | 17 | TRBJ1-3 | TRBV6-1 | CASAPGGSTQSGNTIYF
- | 13 | TRBJ1-1 | TRBV2 | CASSASQRSEAFF
- | 14 | TRBJ1-3 | TRBV6-5 | CARKAGMSGNTIYF
- | 18 | TRBJ2-7 | TRBV29-1 | CSVEGSASLAGGAYEQYF
- | 19 | TRBJ1-3 | TRBV20-1 | CSARVPRTAAATSGNTIYF
many | 15 | TRBJ2-7 | TRBV20-1 | CSAIDGQGTSYEQYF
- | 12 | TRBJ2-2 | TRBV11-2 | CASSSSHGELFF
many | 13 | TRBJ1-1 | TRBV20-1 | CSARGTAETEAFF
- | 19 | TRBJ2-5 | TRBV5-1 | CASSPGTSGGAWRQETQYF
many | 16 | TRBJ2-2 | TRBV5-8 | CASSTVLGMYTGELFF
many | 14 | TRBJ2-3 | TRBV5-4 | CASSLRGAEDTQYF
- | 17 | TRBJ2-3 | TRBV9 | CASSEEGGLTSTDTQYF
- | 14 | TRBJ1-2 | TRBV29-1 | CSVDDGEVNYGYTF
- | 13 | TRBJ2-7 | TRBV24-1 | CATKRGAYYEQYF
once | 13 | TRBJ2-7 | TRBV2 | CASSVTDPYEQYF
- | 12 | TRBJ2-1 | TRBV12-3/TRBV12-4 | CASSPPREEQFF
medium-sized | 15 | TRBJ1-3 | TRBV20-1 | CSASTQAISGNTIYF
medium-sized | 13 | TRBJ2-5 | TRBV7-8 | CASSSRGYETQYF
few | 16 | TRBJ1-4 | TRBV7-2 | CASSFGGAATNEKLFF
- | 17 | TRBJ1-3 | TRBV2 | CASSERGAGWTGNTIYF
- | 13 | TRBJ1-5 | TRBV3-1 | CASIPIGEETQHF
few | 15 | TRBJ2-1 | TRBV29-1 | CSITPVNVLYNEQFF
many | 16 | TRBJ2-3 | TRBV11-2 | CASSSLAGDSTDTQYF
many | 14 | TRBJ2-2 | TRBV19 | CASSITENTGELFF
- | 15 | TRBJ1-6 | TRBV7-6 | CASSSGTAHNSPLHF
- | 12 | TRBJ2-7 | TRBV20-1 | CSARLGEDEQYF
- | 14 | TRBJ2-7 | TRBV5-6 | CASSVTERAYEQYF
- | 15 | TRBJ1-2 | TRBV19 | CASDGQRQDNYGYTF
many | 15 | TRBJ1-4 | TRBV5-8 | CASSTRQGNNEKLFF
- | 16 | TRBJ2-2 | TRBV24-1 | CATSEPRGQGPGELFF
- | 15 | TRBJ2-1 | TRBV6-2/TRBV6-3 | CASTNLAGEANEQFF
- | 12 | TRBJ2-7 | TRBV19 | CASSIQGYEQYF
- | 13 | TRBJ1-4 | TRBV25-1 | CASTLDGLDKLFF
many | 15 | TRBJ2-5 | TRBV15 | CATSRDRGDVETQYF
- | 15 | TRBJ2-5 | TRBV7-8 | CASSLGGQLREAQYF
- | 14 | TRBJ2-7 | TRBV5-1 | CASRPETGEDEQYF
- | 15 | TRBJ2-6 | TRBV30 | CAWSVTGAGANVLTF
- | 15 | TRBJ2-7 | TRBV6-5 | CASSRRRDRDDEQYF